The present T cell receptor (beta chain) was sequenced within a study of T cells in Graves' hyperthyroidism and ophthalmopathy (dated by TCRdb to between 2018 and 2020). Background for the entire study: Peripheral blood was collected at initial diagnosis, before any treatment. Thyroid tissue and blood T-cell repertoires from roughly 6 Graves' hyperthyroidism patients were also compared in the study. A discovery cohort of about a hundred patients, 43 with Graves' ophthalmopathy and approximately 55 with stable Graves' hyperthyroidism, was used to find distinguishing TCR V-J signatures. After sampling, hyperthyroidism patients received methimazole starting at 30 mg daily, and ophthalmopathy patients received high-dose intravenous methylprednisolone. TCR Vbeta CDR3 sequencing of 120 to 150 peripheral blood samples (43 ophthalmopathy, 75 to 80 hyperthyroidism and about 17 progressor patients) is reported in the paper. The roughly 100 discovery patients were randomly split 7:3 into training and test sets. Prospective prediction of ophthalmopathy was tested in an independent validation cohort consisting of roughly 19 hyperthyroidism patients and 15 to 17 patients who later progressed to ophthalmopathy. Findings and caveats that apply to the study as a whole: In validation, progression to ophthalmopathy was predicted by the model with around 70% sensitivity and approximately 78% specificity, a median of about 6.8 months before onset. Sample size was not statistically predetermined, and investigators were not blinded to group allocation. In cross-validation, a model built on a 13 V-J signature told ophthalmopathy apart from stable hyperthyroidism with 87.88% sensitivity and around 83% specificity, and in testing the same model reached 80%/75%. Blood samples also contained most of the expanded thyroid clonotypes (frequency above 0.001), which suggests that blood repertoires may reflect thyroid immune responses.

TCR beta CDR3 regions were amplified from RNA transcripts. The TCR CDR3 was subjected to a first round of RT-PCR using the HTBI primer set and the Qiagen OneStep RT-PCR kit. Libraries were constructed in a second round of multiplex PCR, after which size selection and purification were performed. Paired-end sequencing of the libraries was performed with 100 bp reads on an Illumina HiSeq2000. In the paper's pipeline: Raw data were processed with SOAPnuke, discarding reads with adapters, uncalled bases, mean Phred below 15, or no exact constant-primer or identifier match. High-quality paired reads were merged with COPE v1.2.5, and unique nucleotide sequences were defined as clonotypes. MiTCR v1.1 was used to align the clonotypes against IMGT TRBV, TRBD and TRBJ reference segments. Analysis was restricted to V-J combinations with a frequency above 0.0001, which covered 98% to 99.2% of repertoires. A TCS score was defined as the ratio of F50 (clonal expansion) to E x V (chaos), with BLOSUM62-based TCRdist applied between CDR3 peptides within each V-J. Welch's t-statistics and random forest reduced roughly 530 V-J features to fewer than 15, which were used in a naive Bayes classifier (R e1071). Starting from the raw public reads, TCRdb applied fastp trimming at Q25, assembled clones with MiXCR and retained in-frame beta chains. Under each unique CDR3 protein, matching rows form one entry showing the most common genes and DNA. In this record, the V and J calls reflect TCRdb's handling and not the investigators' own analysis. Here the sample has 300,000 to 500,000 distinct CDR3 sequences; more than 12% occur a single time. Together, the top ten hold 25% to 30% of the sample.

Ophthalmopathy patients had moderately to severely active disease, with a Clinical Activity Score of 3 or more, a NOSPECS grade of 4 or more, and a disease duration of less than 3 months. The study excluded patients with uncontrolled infections, other autoimmune diseases, pregnancy or lactation. Diagnoses were based on clinical symptoms, serum thyroxine and TRAb, thyroid ultrasound and orbital computed tomography. Ficoll-Paque density gradient centrifugation was used to isolate PBMCs from about 9 ml of fresh peripheral blood. Trizol reagent was used to extract total RNA, and RNA quality was then checked on an Agilent 2100 Bioanalyzer. Note on this clonotype: This clone's antigen is unknown. Base quality data are lacking; no much larger clone is found one base away.

CDR3 length: 14 amino acids, cysteine to phenylalanine. Just the 42-base CDR3 DNA is kept, in frame starting at base 1. Looking up the germline V gene yields CDR1 MDHEN and CDR2 SYDVKM. V is shortened by 8 bases, J by 0 bases, and the region joining them spans 10 bases. This clonotype was obtained from a man aged 50 to 59 with Graves' ophthalmopathy. Here the chain combines TRBV28 and TRBJ2-2; a tentative D call is TRBD2 (5 bases match). The material sequenced was blood. In nucleotide form, the sequence is TGTGCCAGCGACCCGGGAACGAACACCGGGGAGCTGTTTTTT. It translates to CASDPGTNTGELFF.